Listed here are 32 T cell receptor beta chains from one sample, sequenced in a study of T cell changes during pregnancy in multiple sclerosis. Data came from immunoSEQ multiplex PCR; TCRdb stores just in-frame clones and leaves some out. The table shows tens of thousands of clones, with almost 95% occurring only once. The input for sequencing was peripheral blood, taken before pregnancy. Every receptor here comes from a female donor with multiple sclerosis, enrolled in a pregnancy study.

The V and J genes are TRBV6-1 and TRBJ2-4; a weak D match, TRBD2 (5 bases). The CDR3 is made up of 15 amino acids. Germline V gives CDR1 MNHNS, CDR2 SASEGT. The germline V and J ends were trimmed by 8 bases and 3 bases, with 17 bases remaining between them. The DNA of the CDR3 is TGTGCCAGCTGGTCTCGGGGTGATGGCAAAAACATTCAGTACTTC. Protein product: CASWSRGDGKNIQYF.

This clone was observed a few times. The chain recombines TRBV7-9 with TRBJ1-2, with no clear D. Looked up from germline, CDR1 is SEHNR and CDR2 is FQNEAQ (reference sequence). The ends were cut back, 5 bases at V and 6 bases at J, with 19 bases in the middle. The CDR3 runs 15 residues. The CDR3 DNA reads TGTGCCAGCAGCCCACCCTCGGGTCTGGAAAATGGCTACACCTTC. Translation: CASSPPSGLENGYTF.

This chain links TRBV27 with TRBJ1-1, with a weak D call TRBD1 (5 bases). The V gene's germline CDR1 is MNHEY and CDR2 SMNVEV (reference sequence). The CDR3 has 16 amino acids. Trimming shortened V by 5 bases and J by 3 bases, and 19 bases separated the two germline ends. This chain's CDR3 is CASSILSGVGDTEAFF. DNA of the CDR3: TGTGCCAGCAGTATCCTCTCGGGGGTAGGGGACACTGAAGCTTTCTTT.

This chain joins TRBV10-3 and TRBJ2-1, with 15 positions matching TRBD2. Germline CDR1 reads ENHRY; CDR2 reads SYGVKD. Losses at the gene ends were 4 bases for V and 9 bases for J; bases not matched to a gene: 4. This CDR3 is built from 15 residues. The CDR3 spells CAISVPGLAGGEQFF. CDR3 nucleotides: TGTGCCATCAGTGTCCCGGGACTAGCGGGAGGTGAGCAGTTCTTC.

The chain is built from TRBV7-9 and TRBJ2-5; TRBD2 matches at 9 bases. This CDR3 comprises 19 residues. Germline CDR1 reads SEHNR; CDR2 reads FQNEAQ (reference sequence). The trim removed 5 bases at V and 2 bases at J, leaving 18 bases unmatched. The DNA of the CDR3 is TGTGCCAGCAGCCTGCTGACTAGCGGCCCATCTCCCCGACAAGAGACCCAGTACTTC. Its protein is CASSLLTSGPSPRQETQYF.

Only one count was recorded for this clone. The chain joins TRBV12-2 to TRBJ2-2; the table gives TRBD2 as D, unverified against the DNA. TRBV12-2 is a pseudogene locus. The CDR3 is 12 residues long. The CDR3 region has the DNA TGTGCAAGTGTACTAAACACCGGGGAGCTGTTTTTT. Amino acids: CASVLNTGELFF.

The chain is built from TRBV19 and TRBJ1-5; 8 nucleotides agree with TRBD1. The germline CDR1 and CDR2 sequences are LNHDA and SQIVND (reference sequence). Unmatched junction bases numbered 0, after V lost 2 bases and J lost 3 bases. The CDR3 is 14 residues long. The CDR3: CASSIQGANQPQHF. CDR3 sequence (DNA): TGTGCCAGTAGTATACAGGGGGCCAATCAGCCCCAGCATTTT.

V gene TRBV9 combines with J gene TRBJ2-5; 7 nucleotides line up with TRBD2. This CDR3 has 15 amino acids. V was clipped by 0 bases and J by 5 bases; unmatched bases: 7. The germline V gene encodes CDR1 SGDLS and CDR2 YYNGEE. The CDR3 spells CASSVDSGWGETQYF. CDR3 sequence (DNA): TGTGCCAGCAGCGTAGATAGCGGGTGGGGGGAGACCCAGTACTTC. The full variable domain, completed using reference TRBV9 and TRBJ2-5, is DSGVTQTPKHLITATGQRVTLRCSPRSGDLSVYWYQQSLDQGLQFLIQYYNGEERAKGNILERFSAQQFPDLHSELNLSSLELGDSALYFCASSVDSGWGETQYFGPGTRLLVL.

CDR3 bases: TGTGCCAGCACGGGGAGGGGTGTGAACACTGAAGCTTTCTTT. Its protein is CASTGRGVNTEAFF. The chain uses TRBV27 and TRBJ1-1; D may be TRBD1 (5 bases). The CDR3 loop spans 14 amino acids. The germline CDR1 and CDR2 sequences are MNHEY and SMNVEV (reference sequence). Trimming shortened V by 7 bases and J by 0 bases, and 12 bases separated the two germline ends.

This clone has just one count. The chain carries TRBV29-1 and TRBJ2-1, with 8 bases matching TRBD2. Germline values: CDR1 SQVTM, CDR2 ANQGSEA. This CDR3 comprises 10 residues. V was pared by 4 bases and J by 15 bases, with 5 bases of the junction left unmatched. In nucleotides, the CDR3 is TGCAGCGTTGTGGGGACTAGTACGTTCTTC. It codes for CSVVGTSTFF.

In this sample, this clone turned up once. The chain recombines TRBV5-1 with TRBJ2-2; TRBD2 agrees at 12 bases. Germline V gives CDR1 SGHRS, CDR2 YFSETQ. The CDR3 has 17 amino acids. V lost 4 bases and J lost 3; bases outside the gene matches: 7. In nucleotides, the CDR3 is TGCGCCAGCAGCACAGAACTAGCGGGAGGTTACACCGGGGAGCTGTTTTTT. Translated: CASSTELAGGYTGELFF. Full variable domain (missing parts from reference TRBV5-1 and TRBJ2-2): KAGVTQTPRYLIKTRGQQVTLSCSPISGHRSVSWYQQTPGQGLQFLFEYFSETQRNKGNFPGRFSGRQFSNSRSEMNVSTLELGDSALYLCASSTELAGGYTGELFFGEGSRLTVL.

The gene calls are TRBV5-1 and TRBJ1-1, with a possible D match to TRBD1 (5 bases). The CDR3 runs 14 residues. CDR1 is SGHRS and CDR2 is YFSETQ in the germline V gene. Trimming shortened V by 0 bases and J by 1 base, and 7 bases separated the two germline ends. This CDR3 reads CASSLGGGNTEAFF. CDR3 in DNA: TGCGCCAGCAGCTTGGGCGGGGGGAACACTGAAGCTTTCTTT.

The chain carries TRBV11-2 and TRBJ1-4; D gene uncertain. Trimming cost V 4 bases and J 7 bases, with 16 bases left between them. Germline CDR1 SGHAT, CDR2 FQNNGV. The CDR3 totals 15 residues. The CDR3 bases are TGTGCCAGCAGCTCCGGGCGGGAAGTGGGTGAAAAACTGTTTTTT. Protein product: CASSSGREVGEKLFF.

The chain couples TRBV5-4 to TRBJ1-2; D is uncertain. The V gene's germline CDR1 is SGHNT and CDR2 YYREEE (reference sequence). The V and J ends lost 5 bases and 4 bases respectively, with 9 bases between them. This CDR3 has 12 amino acids. CDR3 coding DNA: TGTGCCAGCAGTCTGGCAGGCTATGGCTACACCTTC. Protein product: CASSLAGYGYTF.

The chain employs TRBV18 and TRBJ1-4; D unresolved. Germline V gives CDR1 KGHSH, CDR2 LQKENI. The V end was cut by 5 bases, the J end by 11 bases, with 18 bases between. The CDR3 covers 14 residues. The CDR3 is CASSSGIPVGKLFF. Written as DNA, the CDR3 is TGTGCCAGCTCATCCGGGATCCCGGTCGGGAAACTGTTTTTT.

V is TRBV7-9 and J is TRBJ1-1, with D perhaps TRBD1 (5 bases). V was shortened by 4 bases and J by 1 base, with 7 bases between the two germline ends. This CDR3 is built from 13 residues. Germline-derived CDR1 and CDR2 are SEHNR and FQNEAQ (reference sequence). CDR3 sequence (DNA): TGTGCCAGCAGCTACGGGGGGAACACTGAAGCTTTCTTT. This gives the protein CASSYGGNTEAFF.

For the CDR3, the DNA is TGTGCCATCAGTGAGTCAAGTCTAGCGACATACGAGCAGTACTTC. This encodes CAISESSLATYEQYF. The gene calls are TRBV10-3 and TRBJ2-7; D is possibly TRBD2 (6 bases). There are 15 residues in the CDR3. Germline-derived CDR1 and CDR2 are ENHRY and SYGVKD. Deletions cut 0 bases from V and 4 bases from J, with 13 bases between.

This chain links TRBV9 with TRBJ2-7; TRBD2 matches at 7 bases. Germline V gene lookup returns CDR1 SGDLS and CDR2 YYNGEE. V lost 0 bases and J lost 2; bases outside the gene matches: 5. CDR3 length: 15 amino acids. The CDR3 protein is CASSVGGGAPYEQYF. In DNA, the CDR3 is TGTGCCAGCAGCGTAGGGGGAGGGGCCCCCTACGAGCAGTACTTC.

This chain joins TRBV5-1 and TRBJ2-5; 11 nucleotides match TRBD2. The germline CDR1 and CDR2 sequences are SGHRS and YFSETQ. After removal of 4 bases from V and 2 bases from J, the junction contained 4 bases not matched to a gene. The length of the CDR3 is 15 residues. CDR3 sequence reads: CASSRGTSGQETQYF. The CDR3 DNA sequence: TGCGCCAGCAGCCGCGGGACTAGCGGACAAGAGACCCAGTACTTC.

The CDR3 DNA follows: TGTGCCAGCAGCTTAGCCGGGTGGGGCGGGGATGAGCAGTTCTTC. Residues: CASSLAGWGGDEQFF. V is TRBV7-2 and J is TRBJ2-1, with a possible D match to TRBD2 (6 bases). The V end was cut by 0 bases, the J end by 8 bases, with 14 bases between. CDR3 length equals 15 residues. The V gene's germline CDR1 is SGHTA and CDR2 FQGNSA.

The rearrangement links TRBV5-1 to TRBJ2-7; 7 bases match TRBD1. CDR1 SGHRS and CDR2 YFSETQ come from the germline V gene. There are 14 residues in the CDR3. V gave up 5 bases and J gave up 0 bases; unmatched junction bases: 5. The CDR3 coding sequence is TGCGCCAGCAGGCATCGGGACAGCTCCTACGAGCAGTACTTC. It is translated as CASRHRDSSYEQYF.

The chain has TRBV18 and TRBJ2-5, with TRBD1 as a possible D gene (5 bases). Trimming cost V 2 bases and J 2 bases, with 15 bases left between them. Germline values: CDR1 KGHSH, CDR2 LQKENI. The CDR3 covers 16 residues. CDR3 amino acids: CASSPRGTKGQETQYF. The CDR3 DNA follows: TGTGCCAGCTCACCAAGAGGCACAAAGGGGCAAGAGACCCAGTACTTC.

The J gene is TRBJ2-5, the V gene TRBV7-2; 11 positions match TRBD1. V shed 1 base, J shed 4 bases, and the junction held 5 bases outside the gene matches. The CDR3 has 16 residues. CDR1 SGHTA and CDR2 FQGNSA come from the germline V gene. CDR3 amino acids: CASSLGGTGGGETQYF. DNA of the CDR3: TGTGCCAGCAGCTTAGGCGGGACAGGGGGAGGAGAGACCCAGTACTTC.

The rearrangement uses TRBV4-1 and TRBJ2-2, with 10 positions matching TRBD1. The CDR3 loop spans 15 amino acids. V was clipped by 2 bases and J by 8 bases; unmatched bases: 5. The germline V gene encodes CDR1 MGHRA and CDR2 YSYEKL. The CDR3 bases are TGCGCCAGCAGCCAACCCGGGACAGGGGTGGGGGAGCTGTTTTTT. Amino acid sequence: CASSQPGTGVGELFF.

The J gene is TRBJ1-1, the V gene TRBV5-4, with 10 bases aligning to TRBD1. Trimming removed 4 bases from V and 3 bases from J; junction bases left unmatched: 6. Germline V gives CDR1 SGHNT, CDR2 YYREEE (reference sequence). This CDR3 spans 15 amino acids. The DNA of the CDR3 is TGTGCCAGCAGCAACTTGGGACAGGGGTACACTGAAGCTTTCTTT. It is translated as CASSNLGQGYTEAFF.

This clone was detected many times. V gene TRBV5-6 combines with J gene TRBJ1-1, with 8 bases identical to TRBD1. This CDR3 comprises 15 residues. The germline V gene encodes CDR1 SGHDT and CDR2 YYEEEE. With V trimmed by 1 base and J by 5 bases, 7 bases remained unmatched. CDR3 coding DNA: TGTGCCAGCAGCTTGATAGGACAGGGCCGTACTGAAGCTTTCTTT. This encodes CASSLIGQGRTEAFF. Full variable domain (missing parts from reference TRBV5-6 and TRBJ1-1): DAGVTQSPTHLIKTRGQQVTLRCSPKSGHDTVSWYQQALGQGPQFIFQYYEEEERQRGNFPDRFSGHQFPNYSSELNVNALLLGDSALYLCASSLIGQGRTEAFFGQGTRLTVV.

This chain joins TRBV11-1 and TRBJ2-2; TRBD2 matches at 7 bases. The CDR3 sequence is 18 residues long. After removal of 4 bases from V and 0 bases from J, the junction contained 11 bases not matched to a gene. Germline values: CDR1 SGHAT, CDR2 FQDESV (reference sequence). The CDR3 protein is CASSSHLRGYSNTGELFF. Written as DNA, the CDR3 is TGTGCCAGCAGCTCCCACCTGCGGGGGTATTCGAACACCGGGGAGCTGTTTTTT.

V gene TRBV19 combines with J gene TRBJ2-2, with D unclear. Germline lookup yields CDR1 LNHDA and CDR2 SQIVND (reference sequence). The CDR3 runs to 14 residues. The germline V and J ends were trimmed by 1 base and 4 bases, with 7 bases remaining between them. CDR3 region: CASSIAGLTGELFF. CDR3 DNA: TGTGCCAGTAGTATAGCTGGGCTCACCGGGGAGCTGTTTTTT.

The rearrangement links TRBV19 to TRBJ2-5; TRBD1 matches 8 bases. CDR3 length equals 16 residues. CDR1 and CDR2 (germline): LNHDA, SQIVND (reference sequence). J gave up 2 bases and V 5 bases, and 10 bases lay outside the gene matches. The CDR3, as DNA: TGTGCCAGTAGTGTCTCCACAGGGGGAGCGCAAGAGACCCAGTACTTC. This encodes CASSVSTGGAQETQYF.

V gene TRBV18 combines with J gene TRBJ2-7; a weak D match, TRBD1 (5 bases). In germline, CDR1 is KGHSH, CDR2 LQKENI. Deletions cut 6 bases from V and 2 bases from J, with 17 bases between. This CDR3 is built from 15 residues. The CDR3 DNA sequence: TGTGCCAGCTCTCAGGAGTGGGGCGTCCCCTACGAGCAGTACTTC. Translating it yields CASSQEWGVPYEQYF.

This chain joins TRBV27 and TRBJ2-1; 8 bases align to TRBD1. This CDR3 has 15 residues. CDR1 MNHEY and CDR2 SMNVEV come from the germline V gene (reference sequence). Trimming removed 5 bases from V and 5 bases from J; junction bases left unmatched: 8. CDR3 in amino acids: CASSLRQGTDNEQFF. Written as DNA, the CDR3 is TGTGCCAGCAGTCTCCGACAGGGGACGGACAATGAGCAGTTCTTC.

The gene calls are TRBV28 and TRBJ2-7; TRBD2 aligns across 11 bases. The CDR3 has 17 amino acids. Germline values: CDR1 MDHEN, CDR2 SYDVKM. J lost 0 bases, V lost 4 bases, and 8 bases had no gene match. The CDR3: CASSSPATSGSSYEQYF. CDR3 sequence (DNA): TGTGCCAGCAGTTCCCCGGCTACTAGCGGGAGCTCCTACGAGCAGTACTTC. The whole variable domain, filled in from reference TRBV28 and TRBJ2-7, reads DVKVTQSSRYLVKRTGEKVFLECVQDMDHENMFWYRQDPGLGLRLIYFSYDVKMKEKGDIPEGYSVSREKKERFSLILESASTNQTSMYLCASSSPATSGSSYEQYFGPGTRLTVT.